Shown below are 32 T cell receptor beta chains from a single sample sequenced in a study of patients and donors after allogeneic stem cell transplantation. From the RT-PCR reads, TCRdb called clonotypes with MiXCR, one entry per CDR3 protein. In the table there are about a million distinct CDR3 sequences, roughly 18% of which are singletons. The sample was blood, either unsorted or a sorted T cell fraction (not recorded which). These receptors were taken from a human donor who was either an allogeneic HSCT recipient or a stem cell or donor lymphocyte infusion donor (not recorded which). It is not recorded whose cells these are; they may come from a transplant donor.

This clonotype came up a few times. V and J are TRBV5-1 and TRBJ1-2; TRBD1 is a possible D gene (5 bases). The CDR3 consists of 15 residues. Trimming took 0 bases from V and 5 from J, leaving 14 bases between them. Germline V CDR1 and CDR2: SGHRS, YFSETQ. The CDR3 nucleotides are TGCGCCAGCAGCTTGGACGACAGACCCGTTTATGGCTACACCTTC. As protein: CASSLDDRPVYGYTF. Drawing the rest from reference TRBV5-1 and TRBJ1-2, the complete variable domain is KAGVTQTPRYLIKTRGQQVTLSCSPISGHRSVSWYQQTPGQGLQFLFEYFSETQRNKGNFPGRFSGRQFSNSRSEMNVSTLELGDSALYLCASSLDDRPVYGYTFGSGTRLTVV.

The chain combines TRBV7-2 with TRBJ2-3; tentative D call: TRBD2 (6 bases). This CDR3 region has 17 residues. In germline, CDR1 is SGHTA, CDR2 FQGNSA. Between the trimmed V and J ends, which lost 5 bases and 0 bases, there was a span of 18 bases. CDR3 bases: TGTGCCAGCAGCCCCCTTGGAGGAGGGAGAAGCACAGATACGCAGTATTTT. It encodes CASSPLGGGRSTDTQYF.

The gene calls are TRBV5-1 and TRBJ1-1; the match to TRBD1 covers 7 bases. This CDR3 is 15 amino acids long. After removal of 1 base from V and 5 bases from J, the junction contained 8 bases not matched to a gene. In germline, CDR1 is SGHRS, CDR2 YFSETQ. The CDR3 coding sequence is TGCGCCAGCAGCTTGAGGAGGGGGCTGAGGACTGAAGCTTTCTTT. Encoded protein: CASSLRRGLRTEAFF.

The chain employs TRBV27 and TRBJ1-4; no reliable D call. The CDR3 is 11 residues long. V was trimmed by 0 bases and J by 10 bases, leaving 3 bases between them. The germline CDR1 and CDR2 sequences are MNHEY and SMNVEV (reference sequence). Here the CDR3 DNA reads TGTGCCAGCAGTTTATCTGGAAAACTGTTTTTT. Its translation is CASSLSGKLFF.

The chain uses TRBV2 and TRBJ2-2; D unclear. Trimming took off 5 bases at V and 6 bases at J, with 10 bases between the two ends. The CDR3 consists of 13 residues. Germline V lookup: CDR1 SNHLY, CDR2 FYNNEI. The CDR3 here is CASSFSQSGELFF. CDR3 in DNA: TGTGCCAGCAGTTTCTCCCAGTCCGGGGAGCTGTTTTTT.

This clonotype was recorded a few times. The gene calls are TRBV5-4 and TRBJ1-6; a weak D match, TRBD1 (5 bases). Trimming shortened V by 3 bases and J by 8 bases, and 9 bases separated the two germline ends. Germline CDR1 reads SGHNT; CDR2 reads YYREEE (reference sequence). The CDR3 is made up of 13 amino acids. In nucleotides, the CDR3 is TGTGCCAGCAGCTGGGGGGGAGATTCACCCCTCCACTTT. Protein product: CASSWGGDSPLHF.

This clonotype was counted ten times or more. DNA for the CDR3: TGCGCCAGCAGCCAAGAGCGGGCGGTGGTGAACACTGAAGCTTTCTTT. Its protein is CASSQERAVVNTEAFF. The J gene is TRBJ1-1, the V gene TRBV4-1; D gene unclear. Trimming took off 0 bases at V and 0 bases at J, with 11 bases between the two ends. Germline V gene data show CDR1 as MGHRA and CDR2 as YSYEKL. CDR3 length: 16 amino acids.

This clonotype was counted between two and nine times. The chain combines TRBV5-1 with TRBJ2-1, with TRBD1 identical over 7 bases. J lost 8 bases, V lost 2 bases, and 10 bases had no gene match. CDR1 and CDR2 (germline): SGHRS, YFSETQ. CDR3 length: 15 amino acids. This CDR3 is CASSLRTGLGDEQFF. CDR3 coding DNA: TGCGCCAGCAGCTTACGGACAGGTTTGGGAGATGAGCAGTTCTTC.

In its sample, this clonotype was seen a few times. The CDR3 DNA follows: TGCAGCGTTGAGGGGACAGGGGGGCGAGCTTTCTTT. Its protein product is CSVEGTGGRAFF. The gene calls are TRBV29-1 and TRBJ1-1; the match to TRBD1 covers 11 bases. The trim removed 3 bases at V and 10 bases at J, leaving 4 bases unmatched. Germline CDR1 SQVTM, CDR2 ANQGSEA. The CDR3 loop spans 12 amino acids.

The rearrangement links TRBV29-1 to TRBJ2-5; 10 positions match TRBD2. V was clipped by 7 bases and J by 2 bases; unmatched bases: 16. In germline, CDR1 is SQVTM, CDR2 ANQGSEA. The CDR3 is made up of 17 amino acids. CDR3 DNA: TGCAGCGGGGGACTAGCGAGAGTCAATTCGCCTCAAGAGACCCAGTACTTC. This gives the protein CSGGLARVNSPQETQYF.

Ten or more counts support this clonotype. This chain joins TRBV6-5 and TRBJ1-1; D remains ambiguous. The CDR3 consists of 16 residues. The V end lost 0 bases, the J end lost 4 bases, and 15 bases lay between the germline ends. Germline assignment: CDR1 MNHEY and CDR2 SVGAGI. The CDR3 DNA follows: TGTGCCAGCAGTTACTCGGGCCCGATCTTAGGCACTGAAGCTTTCTTT. Translation gives CASSYSGPILGTEAFF.

This clonotype was recorded a few times. The rearrangement links TRBV11-2 to TRBJ2-7, with D possibly being TRBD1 (5 bases). V lost 6 bases and J 1 base, leaving 22 bases between the germline ends. This CDR3 has 17 residues. Per the germline V gene, CDR1 is SGHAT and CDR2 is FQNNGV. The CDR3 DNA reads TGTGCCAGCAGTAGGGGAATCGACCCCCTCGGGTCCTACGAGCAGTACTTC. Amino acid sequence: CASSRGIDPLGSYEQYF.

V is TRBV12-3 or TRBV12-4 and J is TRBJ2-7; 14 bases are shared with TRBD2. J was trimmed by 7 bases and V by 3 bases; bases with no gene match: 5. The CDR3 sequence is 15 residues long. This chain's CDR3 is CASSLYRLAGGEQYF. The CDR3 nucleotides read TGTGCCAGCAGTTTGTATCGACTAGCGGGAGGGGAGCAGTACTTC.

This clonotype was recorded a few times. The chain has TRBV15 and TRBJ2-5, with TRBD1 matching 7 bases. J lost 2 bases, V lost 5 bases, and 2 bases had no gene match. Germline lookup yields CDR1 LNHNV and CDR2 YYDKDF (reference sequence). The CDR3 consists of 13 residues. CDR3 protein: CATSGRGQETQYF. The CDR3 DNA sequence: TGTGCCACCAGCGGCAGGGGGCAAGAGACCCAGTACTTC. Together with reference TRBV15 and TRBJ2-5, the CDR3 gives the full variable domain: DAMVIQNPRYQVTQFGKPVTLSCSQTLNHNVMYWYQQKSSQAPKLLFHYYDKDFNNEADTPDNFQSRRPNTSFCFLDIRSPGLGDTAMYLCATSGRGQETQYFGPGTRLLVL.

The chain links TRBV20-1 to TRBJ1-1; no clear D. Germline V gene sequence: CDR1 DFQATT, CDR2 SNEGSKA (reference sequence). Trimming removed 6 bases at V and 0 bases at J, with 20 bases between. The CDR3 sequence is 16 residues long. CDR3 sequence (DNA): TGCAGTGCCTTTGACAACAGCAAGTCCATGAACACTGAAGCTTTCTTT. Its translation: CSAFDNSKSMNTEAFF.

The gene calls are TRBV7-2 and TRBJ1-2; 9 bases line up with TRBD1. The germline CDR1 and CDR2 sequences are SGHTA and FQGNSA. The CDR3 sequence is 16 residues long. The V and J ends lost 5 bases and 8 bases, in that order; junction bases with no gene match: 15. CDR3 nucleotide sequence: TGTGCCAGCAGCCCCGGGCCGGGACAGGGAGTTTGGGGCTACACCTTC. Amino acid sequence: CASSPGPGQGVWGYTF.

The gene calls are TRBV7-9 and TRBJ2-2; D not resolved. This CDR3 contains 16 residues. Germline V CDR1 and CDR2: SEHNR, FQNEAQ (reference sequence). Trimming took off 1 base at V and 4 bases at J, with 13 bases between the two ends. CDR3 DNA: TGTGCCAGCAGCTTAGTGATCGGTTTGGGCACCGGGGAGCTGTTTTTT. This sequence encodes CASSLVIGLGTGELFF.

This clonotype has more than one count but fewer than ten. V gene TRBV29-1 combines with J gene TRBJ1-5, with 7 bases aligning to TRBD1. This CDR3 contains 13 residues. CDR1 is SQVTM, CDR2 ANQGSEA, per germline. V lost 4 bases to trimming and J lost 7 bases; unmatched junction nucleotides: 7. CDR3 nucleotide sequence: TGCAGCGTTGGGGACAGTGAAAGCCAGCCCCAGCATTTT. Its translation: CSVGDSESQPQHF.

The gene calls are TRBV11-2 and TRBJ1-6; a possible D gene is TRBD1 (5 bases). The ends were cut back, 5 bases at V and 5 bases at J, with 10 bases in the middle. From germline, CDR1 is SGHAT and CDR2 FQNNGV. This CDR3 has 14 residues. DNA for the CDR3: TGTGCCAGCAGCCTCCCGACAGATAATTCACCCCTCCACTTT. Encoded protein: CASSLPTDNSPLHF.

Many counts were recorded for this clonotype. This rearrangement joins TRBV12-3 or TRBV12-4 to TRBJ1-6; 10 bases match TRBD1. CDR3 length: 15 amino acids. The V gene end was trimmed by 4 bases and the J gene end by 8 bases; junction bases not matched to a gene: 5. DNA for the CDR3: TGTGCCAGCAGTTCGGGACAGGGGTTGCATTCACCCCTCCACTTT. This translates into CASSSGQGLHSPLHF.

The chain combines TRBV5-1 with TRBJ2-7; 7 positions agree with TRBD1. This CDR3 has 14 residues. V lost 4 bases, J lost 3 bases, and 7 bases stayed unmatched. CDR1 is SGHRS, CDR2 YFSETQ, per germline. CDR3 sequence (DNA): TGCGCCAGCAGCGCGCGACAGGGAGACTACGAGCAGTACTTC. This gives the protein CASSARQGDYEQYF.

This clonotype was counted a few times. This chain connects TRBV7-2 to TRBJ2-7; TRBD1 matches 8 bases. The CDR3 spans 14 residues. With V trimmed by 2 bases and J by 3 bases, 3 bases remained unmatched. Per germline, CDR1 SGHTA and CDR2 FQGNSA. The CDR3: CASSLPGGNYEQYF. The CDR3 DNA sequence: TGTGCCAGCAGCTTACCAGGGGGCAACTACGAGCAGTACTTC.

The CDR3, as DNA: TGTGCCAGCAGCTTAGGTTTACGCAGTGAAGCTTTCTTT. Protein product: CASSLGLRSEAFF. The chain links TRBV7-2 to TRBJ1-1; the D is unclear. Trimming stripped 1 base from V and 7 bases from J, with 10 bases between. The CDR3 runs to 13 residues. Germline lookup yields CDR1 SGHTA and CDR2 FQGNSA.

The V gene is TRBV7-9, the J gene TRBJ2-5; 13 nucleotides match TRBD2. Germline V gene sequence: CDR1 SEHNR, CDR2 FQNEAQ (reference sequence). The CDR3 covers 17 residues. V lost 1 base to trimming and J lost 4 bases; unmatched junction nucleotides: 6. This CDR3 reads CASSLGGLAGVGETQYF. The CDR3 coding sequence is TGTGCCAGCAGCTTAGGAGGACTAGCGGGAGTTGGAGAGACCCAGTACTTC.

This clonotype was recorded many times. The chain carries TRBV29-1 and TRBJ2-3, with TRBD2 as a possible D gene (5 bases). CDR1 is SQVTM and CDR2 is ANQGSEA in the germline V gene. V was shortened by 0 bases and J by 0 bases, with 13 bases between the two germline ends. This CDR3 comprises 16 residues. The CDR3 here is CSVEDRVRGSTDTQYF. In nucleotides, the CDR3 is TGCAGCGTTGAAGATAGGGTCCGCGGGAGCACAGATACGCAGTATTTT.

The V and J genes are TRBV24-1 and TRBJ2-7; 8 bases match TRBD2. V dropped 3 bases and J dropped 0; count of bases not matched to a gene: 18. This CDR3 has 20 amino acids. Germline V gene data show CDR1 as KGHDR and CDR2 as SFDVKD. CDR3 residues: CATSDLGLSERERPSYEQYF. CDR3 DNA sequence: TGTGCCACCAGTGATCTCGGGCTCTCGGAGCGGGAGCGCCCCTCCTACGAGCAGTACTTC.

This clonotype was seen more than once but under ten times. The chain couples TRBV5-1 to TRBJ1-1, with 9 positions matching TRBD1. Germline CDR1 and CDR2: SGHRS and YFSETQ. The junction had 11 bases not matched to a gene; V was cut back by 6 bases and J by 8 bases. The CDR3 has 14 amino acids. The CDR3 spells CASNQGQGEAEAFF. The CDR3 nucleotides read TGCGCCAGCAACCAGGGACAGGGCGAGGCGGAAGCTTTCTTT.

This clonotype has only a few counts. The gene calls are TRBV29-1 and TRBJ2-6; possibly TRBD1 for D (6 bases). CDR3 length equals 18 residues. Trimming pared 0 bases from V and 0 bases from J, leaving 15 bases between. The germline CDR1 and CDR2 sequences are SQVTM and ANQGSEA. CDR3 in amino acids: CSVEERGSTPSGANVLTF. In DNA form, the CDR3 reads TGCAGCGTTGAAGAGAGGGGGTCTACCCCCTCTGGGGCCAACGTCCTGACTTTC.

This chain uses TRBV4-1 with TRBJ1-5, with D unresolved. This CDR3 comprises 15 residues. V was pared by 1 base and J by 4 bases, with 11 bases between. Germline lookup yields CDR1 MGHRA and CDR2 YSYEKL. The CDR3 nucleotides are TGCGCCAGCAGCCAAGTTTCCAGCCAAAATCAGCCCCAGCATTTT. As protein: CASSQVSSQNQPQHF.

This clonotype was recorded many times. This chain uses TRBV12-3 or TRBV12-4 with TRBJ2-4; a weak D match, TRBD2 (5 bases). V lost 5 bases and J lost 6, with 20 bases in between. The CDR3 length is 16 residues. The CDR3 is CASSISGEGVGNIQYF. CDR3 in DNA: TGTGCCAGCAGTATATCAGGAGAGGGCGTAGGAAACATTCAGTACTTC.

J is TRBJ1-1 and V is TRBV12-3 or TRBV12-4; the D is unclear. V gave up 3 bases and J gave up 2 bases, with 7 bases separating them. The CDR3 has 13 amino acids. CDR3 sequence reads: CASSLIINTEAFF. CDR3 nucleotides: TGTGCCAGCAGTTTGATCATTAACACTGAAGCTTTCTTT.

The chain is built from TRBV4-3 and TRBJ1-1; D gene uncertain. The V end was cut by 1 base, the J end by 4 bases, with 7 bases between. Germline loops: CDR1 LGHNA, CDR2 YSLEER. The CDR3 spans 13 residues. In nucleotides, the CDR3 is TGCGCCAGCAGCCAAGGAAAAACCACTGAAGCTTTCTTT. This gives the protein CASSQGKTTEAFF.